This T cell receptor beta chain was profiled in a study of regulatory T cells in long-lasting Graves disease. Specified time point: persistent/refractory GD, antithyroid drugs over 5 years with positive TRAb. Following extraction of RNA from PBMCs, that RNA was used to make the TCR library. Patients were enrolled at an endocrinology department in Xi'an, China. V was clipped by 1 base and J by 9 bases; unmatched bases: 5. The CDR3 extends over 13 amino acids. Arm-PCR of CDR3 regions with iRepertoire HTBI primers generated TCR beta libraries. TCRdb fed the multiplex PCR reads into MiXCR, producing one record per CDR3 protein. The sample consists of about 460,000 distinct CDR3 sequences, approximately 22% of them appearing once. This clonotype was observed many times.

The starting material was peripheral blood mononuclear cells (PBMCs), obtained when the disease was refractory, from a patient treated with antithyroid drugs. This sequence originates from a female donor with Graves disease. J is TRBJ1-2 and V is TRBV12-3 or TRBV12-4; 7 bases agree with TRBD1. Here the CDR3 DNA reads TGTGCCAGCAGTTTAGAACAGGGGATGAGCTACACCTTC. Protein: CASSLEQGMSYTF.